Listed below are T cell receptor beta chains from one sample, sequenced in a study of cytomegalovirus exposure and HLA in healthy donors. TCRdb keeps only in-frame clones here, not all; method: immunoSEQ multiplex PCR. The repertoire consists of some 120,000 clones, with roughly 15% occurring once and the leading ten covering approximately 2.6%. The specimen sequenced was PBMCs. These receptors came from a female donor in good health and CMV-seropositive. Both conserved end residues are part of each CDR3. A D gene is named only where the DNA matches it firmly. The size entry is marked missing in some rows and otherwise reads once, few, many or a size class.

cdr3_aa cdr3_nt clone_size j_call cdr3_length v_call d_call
CSANSGGAIETQYF TGCAGCGCCAATAGCGGGGGGGCCATCGAGACCCAGTACTTC few TRBJ2-5 14 TRBV29-1 TRBD2
CASSLDQGNQPQHF TGTGCCAGCAGTCTGGATCAGGGCAATCAGCCCCAGCATTTT few TRBJ1-5 14 TRBV6-5 -
CASSSTPGWYNEQFF TGCGCCAGCAGCTCCACACCGGGGTGGTACAATGAGCAGTTCTTC - TRBJ2-1 15 TRBV5-1 -
CASSDRGGGQDWFF TGTGCCAGCAGTGATAGAGGGGGGGGACAGGATTGGTTCTTC few TRBJ2-1 14 TRBV6-1 -
CASSQDRGLAGGHQETQYF TGCGCCAGCAGCCAAGATAGGGGACTAGCGGGGGGTCACCAAGAGACCCAGTACTTC few TRBJ2-5 19 TRBV4-3 TRBD2
CASRRLADSGEYF TGTGCCAGCAGACGACTAGCGGACTCTGGGGAGTACTTC - TRBJ2-7 13 TRBV28 TRBD2
CASSMPRQRITEAFF TGTGCCAGTAGTATGCCCCGGCAGCGGATCACTGAAGCTTTCTTT - TRBJ1-1 15 TRBV19 -
CASRARMGGGAGGDEQYF TGTGCCAGCAGGGCTCGGATGGGGGGAGGAGCGGGAGGGGACGAGCAGTACTTC few TRBJ2-7 18 TRBV2 TRBD2
CASSIVRDRAYEQYF TGTGCCAGTAGTATAGTAAGAGACAGGGCCTACGAGCAGTACTTC - TRBJ2-7 15 TRBV19 TRBD1
CASSSRTSGSSYNEQFF TGTGCCAGCAGCTCCCGGACTAGCGGGAGCTCCTACAATGAGCAGTTCTTC - TRBJ2-1 17 TRBV11-2 TRBD2
CASSLDSDREEPATNEKLFF TGTGCCAGCAGCTTAGATTCGGACAGGGAAGAACCGGCAACTAATGAAAAACTGTTTTTT - TRBJ1-4 20 TRBV7-8 TRBD1
CASSNGVVVDQPQHF TGTGCCAGTAGTAACGGGGTTGTAGTAGATCAGCCCCAGCATTTT - TRBJ1-5 15 TRBV19 -
CASSLVGQGNTEAFF TGTGCCAGCAGCTTAGTTGGACAGGGGAACACTGAAGCTTTCTTT - TRBJ1-1 15 TRBV7-2 TRBD1
CASSPRGDGLYEQYF TGTGCCAGCAGCCCTCGGGGGGATGGGCTCTACGAGCAGTACTTC few TRBJ2-7 15 TRBV7-9 TRBD2
CASSSFWTGVAEAFF TGTGCCAGCAGTTCGTTCTGGACAGGGGTAGCTGAGGCTTTCTTT - TRBJ1-1 15 TRBV28 TRBD1
CSARQAEKLFF TGCAGCGCCAGACAGGCTGAAAAACTGTTTTTT few TRBJ1-4 11 TRBV29-1 -
CASSVLAGIGNTQYF TGTGCCAGCAGCGTACTAGCGGGGATTGGAAATACGCAGTATTTT - TRBJ2-3 15 TRBV7-2 TRBD2
CARRSGGHQETQYF TGTGCCAGGAGATCAGGGGGTCACCAAGAGACCCAGTACTTC - TRBJ2-5 14 TRBV5-3 TRBD1
CASSTKMGQLNYGYTF TGTGCCAGCAGTACTAAAATGGGGCAGCTCAACTATGGCTACACCTTC few TRBJ1-2 16 TRBV28 -
CASSTRGGEGTEAFF TGTGCCAGCAGCACTCGAGGGGGGGAGGGCACTGAAGCTTTCTTT - TRBJ1-1 15 TRBV7-2 -
CSVRQGWGMNTEAFF TGCAGCGTTCGACAGGGCTGGGGCATGAACACTGAAGCTTTCTTT - TRBJ1-1 15 TRBV29-1 TRBD1
CASSLVGTGGMNTEAFF TGTGCCAGCAGCTTAGTTGGGACAGGGGGAATGAACACTGAAGCTTTCTTT few TRBJ1-1 17 TRBV11-2 TRBD1
CASSSRANTEAFF TGTGCCAGCAGCTCAAGAGCGAACACTGAAGCTTTCTTT few TRBJ1-1 13 TRBV7-2 -
CASSPTGGADKTQYF TGTGCCAGCTCACCAACGGGAGGGGCCGACAAGACCCAGTACTTC few TRBJ2-5 15 TRBV18 TRBD2